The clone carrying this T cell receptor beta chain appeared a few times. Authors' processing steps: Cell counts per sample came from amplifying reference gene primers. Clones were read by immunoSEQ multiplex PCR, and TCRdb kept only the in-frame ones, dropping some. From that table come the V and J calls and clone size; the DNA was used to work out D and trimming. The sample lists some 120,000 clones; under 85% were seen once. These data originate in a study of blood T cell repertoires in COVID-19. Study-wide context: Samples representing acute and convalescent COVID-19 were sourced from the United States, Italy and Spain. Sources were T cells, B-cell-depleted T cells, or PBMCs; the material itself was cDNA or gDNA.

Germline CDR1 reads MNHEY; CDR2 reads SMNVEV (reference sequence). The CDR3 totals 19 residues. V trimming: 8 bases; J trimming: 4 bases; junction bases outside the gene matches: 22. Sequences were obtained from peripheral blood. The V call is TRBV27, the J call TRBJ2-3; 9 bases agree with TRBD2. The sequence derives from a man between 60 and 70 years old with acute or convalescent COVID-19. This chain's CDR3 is CASAKGPLVAGERADTQYF. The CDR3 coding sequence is TGTGCCAGCGCAAAAGGGCCTCTAGTAGCGGGAGAGCGGGCAGATACGCAGTATTTT.